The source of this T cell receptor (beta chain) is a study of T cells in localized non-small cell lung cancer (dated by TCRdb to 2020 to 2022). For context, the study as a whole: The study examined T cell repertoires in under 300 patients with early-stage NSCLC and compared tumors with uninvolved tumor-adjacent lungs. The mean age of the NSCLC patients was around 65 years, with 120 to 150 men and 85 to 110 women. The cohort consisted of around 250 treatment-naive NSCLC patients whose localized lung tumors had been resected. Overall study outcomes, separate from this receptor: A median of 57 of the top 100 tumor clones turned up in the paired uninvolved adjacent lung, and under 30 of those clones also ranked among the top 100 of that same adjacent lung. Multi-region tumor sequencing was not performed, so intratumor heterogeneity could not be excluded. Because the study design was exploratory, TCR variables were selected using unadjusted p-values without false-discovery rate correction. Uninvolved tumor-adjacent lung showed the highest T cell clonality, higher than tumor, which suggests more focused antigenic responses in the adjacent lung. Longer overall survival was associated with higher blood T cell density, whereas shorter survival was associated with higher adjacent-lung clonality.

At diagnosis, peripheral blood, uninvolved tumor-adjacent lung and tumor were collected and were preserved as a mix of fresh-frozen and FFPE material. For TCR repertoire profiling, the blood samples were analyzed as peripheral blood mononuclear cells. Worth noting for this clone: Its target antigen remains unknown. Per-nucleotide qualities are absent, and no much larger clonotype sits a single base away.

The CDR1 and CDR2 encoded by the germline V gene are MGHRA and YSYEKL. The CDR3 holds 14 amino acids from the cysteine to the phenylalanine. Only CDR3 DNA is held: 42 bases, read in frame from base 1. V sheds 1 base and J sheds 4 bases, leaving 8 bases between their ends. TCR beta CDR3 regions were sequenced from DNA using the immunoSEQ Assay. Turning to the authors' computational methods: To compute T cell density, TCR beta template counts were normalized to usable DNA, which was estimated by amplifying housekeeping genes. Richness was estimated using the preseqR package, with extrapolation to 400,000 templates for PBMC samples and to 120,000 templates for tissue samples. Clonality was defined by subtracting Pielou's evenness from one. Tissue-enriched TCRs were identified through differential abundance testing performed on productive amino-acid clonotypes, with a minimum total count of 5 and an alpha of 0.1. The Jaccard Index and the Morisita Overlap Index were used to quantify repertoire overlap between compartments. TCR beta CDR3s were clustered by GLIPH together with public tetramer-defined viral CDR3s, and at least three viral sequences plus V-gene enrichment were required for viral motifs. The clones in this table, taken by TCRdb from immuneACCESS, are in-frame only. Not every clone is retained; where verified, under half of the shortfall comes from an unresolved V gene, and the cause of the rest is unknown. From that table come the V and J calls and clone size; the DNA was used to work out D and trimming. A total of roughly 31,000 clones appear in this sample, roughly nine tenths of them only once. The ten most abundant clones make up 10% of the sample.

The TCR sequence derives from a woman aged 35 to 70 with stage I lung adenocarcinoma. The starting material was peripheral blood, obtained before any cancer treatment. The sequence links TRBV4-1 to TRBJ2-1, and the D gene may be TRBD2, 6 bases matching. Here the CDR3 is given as CASSQGDLYNEQFF. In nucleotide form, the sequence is TGCGCCAGCAGCCAAGGGGACTTGTACAATGAGCAGTTCTTC.